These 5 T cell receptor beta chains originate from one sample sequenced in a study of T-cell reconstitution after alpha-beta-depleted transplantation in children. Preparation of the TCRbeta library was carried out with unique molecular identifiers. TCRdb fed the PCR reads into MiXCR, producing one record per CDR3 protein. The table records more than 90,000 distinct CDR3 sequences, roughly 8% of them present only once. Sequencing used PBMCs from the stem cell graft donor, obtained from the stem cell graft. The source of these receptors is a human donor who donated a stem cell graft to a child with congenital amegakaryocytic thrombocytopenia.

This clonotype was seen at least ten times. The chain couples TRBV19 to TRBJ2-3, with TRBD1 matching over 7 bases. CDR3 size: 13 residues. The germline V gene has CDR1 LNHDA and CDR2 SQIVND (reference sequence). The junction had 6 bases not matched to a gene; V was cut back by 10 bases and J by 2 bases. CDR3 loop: CATYGQATDTQYF. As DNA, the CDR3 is TGTGCCACTTACGGACAGGCCACAGATACGCAGTATTTT.

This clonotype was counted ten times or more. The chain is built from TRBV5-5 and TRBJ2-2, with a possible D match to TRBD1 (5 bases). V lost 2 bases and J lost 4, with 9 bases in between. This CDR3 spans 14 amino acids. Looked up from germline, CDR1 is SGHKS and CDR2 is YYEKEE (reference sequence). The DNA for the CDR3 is TGTGCCAGCAGCTTACTCACAGGCACCGGGGAGCTGTTTTTT. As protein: CASSLLTGTGELFF.

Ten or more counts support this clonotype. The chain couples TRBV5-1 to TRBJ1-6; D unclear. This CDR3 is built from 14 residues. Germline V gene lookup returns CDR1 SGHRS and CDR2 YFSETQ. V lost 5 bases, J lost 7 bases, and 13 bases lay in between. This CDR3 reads CASRGTNGNSPLHF. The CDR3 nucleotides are TGCGCCAGCAGGGGTACAAACGGCAATTCACCCCTCCACTTT. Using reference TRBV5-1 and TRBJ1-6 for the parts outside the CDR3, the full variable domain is KAGVTQTPRYLIKTRGQQVTLSCSPISGHRSVSWYQQTPGQGLQFLFEYFSETQRNKGNFPGRFSGRQFSNSRSEMNVSTLELGDSALYLCASRGTNGNSPLHFGNGTRLTVT.

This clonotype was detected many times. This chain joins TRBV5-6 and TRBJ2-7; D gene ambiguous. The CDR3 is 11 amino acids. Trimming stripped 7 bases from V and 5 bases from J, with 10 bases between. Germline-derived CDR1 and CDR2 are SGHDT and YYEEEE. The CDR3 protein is CASEAGDEQYF. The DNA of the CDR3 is TGTGCCAGCGAAGCTGGGGACGAGCAGTACTTC.

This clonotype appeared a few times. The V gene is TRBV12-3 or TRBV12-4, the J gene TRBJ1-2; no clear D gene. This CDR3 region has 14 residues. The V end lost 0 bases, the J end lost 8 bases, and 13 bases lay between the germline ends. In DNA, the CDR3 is TGTGCCAGCAGTTTAGCGCTACCGGGCGGCGGCTACACCTTC. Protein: CASSLALPGGGYTF.